The 7 T cell receptor beta chains reported below all come from one sample, sequenced in a study of T cells in Graves' hyperthyroidism and ophthalmopathy. TCR beta CDR3 region amplification was performed from RNA transcripts. The HTBI primer set served for first-round RT-PCR of the TCR CDR3. In TCRdb, the multiplex PCR reads were re-called with MiXCR into one record per CDR3 protein. The sample records approximately 640,000 distinct CDR3 sequences, 17% being singletons. Specimen: blood. These TCRs come from a man aged 45 to 65 with Graves' hyperthyroidism.

The table lists this clonotype with many counts. The V and J genes are TRBV5-1 and TRBJ2-7; D call uncertain. V dropped 0 bases and J dropped 3 bases, with 13 bases sitting between them. There are 15 residues in the CDR3. CDR1 and CDR2 (germline): SGHRS, YFSETQ. The CDR3 loop reads CASSLVGRNNYEQYF. CDR3 in DNA: TGCGCCAGCAGCTTGGTCGGACGGAATAACTACGAGCAGTACTTC.

This clonotype was seen just once. The CDR3 sequence: CASRPAGGAGQPQHF. CDR3 in DNA: TGTGCCAGCAGACCGGCAGGGGGGGCGGGTCAGCCCCAGCATTTT. V gene TRBV5-5 combines with J gene TRBJ1-5, with 7 bases identical to TRBD1. The CDR3 is 15 amino acids. Germline V gives CDR1 SGHKS, CDR2 YYEKEE (reference sequence). V shed 5 bases and J 6 bases; nucleotides not matched to a gene: 11.

The chain carries TRBV12-3 or TRBV12-4 and TRBJ1-5, with a possible D match to TRBD1 (5 bases). Trimming took 6 bases from V and 5 from J, leaving 14 bases between them. The CDR3 contains 14 residues. The DNA of the CDR3 is TGTGCCAGCAGCCTTCAGGGTCCTTATCAGCCCCAGCATTTT. This encodes CASSLQGPYQPQHF.

This clonotype was observed many times. The CDR3 spells CATSGLAGAEGSYNEQFF. CDR3 nucleotide sequence: TGTGCCACCAGCGGACTAGCGGGAGCTGAGGGGTCCTACAATGAGCAGTTCTTC. The chain is built from TRBV15 and TRBJ2-1, with 13 bases fitting TRBD2. The V gene end was trimmed by 5 bases and the J gene end by 1 base; junction bases not matched to a gene: 8. CDR3 length: 18 residues. Germline V CDR1 and CDR2: LNHNV, YYDKDF (reference sequence).

This clonotype showed up many times. The rearrangement links TRBV11-3 to TRBJ1-5; D is ambiguous. The CDR3 is made up of 16 amino acids. Trimming took off 0 bases at V and 4 bases at J, with 13 bases between the two ends. CDR1 is SGHNT and CDR2 is YENEEA in the germline V gene. In DNA form, the CDR3 reads TGTGCCAGCAGCTTAGATCTCATAGTAGGTAATCAGCCCCAGCATTTT. Amino acid sequence: CASSLDLIVGNQPQHF.

To note about this clonotype: Germline is not matched at one junction end, which may reflect a read error. The chain couples TRBV6-2 or TRBV6-3 to TRBJ2-5, with no clear D. Germline CDR1 and CDR2: MNHEY and SVGEGT. The CDR3 loop spans 14 amino acids. The CDR3 region is CASSYSDTGHGTDF. The CDR3 DNA reads TGTGCCAGCAGTTACTCGGATACGGGCCATGGAACGGACTTC.

A word on this clonotype: A read error may account for a junction end that differs from germline. CDR3 region: CASSPGTSGRAGNEQLF. The CDR3 DNA reads as TGTGCCAGCAGCCCTGGGACTAGCGGGAGGGCGGGGAATGAGCAGCTCTTC. The chain couples TRBV7-9 to TRBJ2-1; 16 bases agree with TRBD2. CDR3 length: 17 residues. Germline CDR1 reads SEHNR; CDR2 reads FQNEAQ (reference sequence). The complete variable domain, with remaining parts taken from reference TRBV7-9 and TRBJ2-1, reads DTGVSQNPRHKITKRGQNVTFRCDPISEHNRLYWYRQTLGQGPEFLTYFQNEAQLEKSRLLSDRFSAERPKGSFSTLEIQRTEQGDSAMYLCASSPGTSGRAGNEQLFGPGTRLTVL.